This note documents a single T cell receptor (beta chain) sequence. These data belong to a study of blood T cell repertoires in COVID-19. Study at large: The study drew acute and convalescent COVID-19 samples from the United States, Italy and Spain.

This table comes from immunoSEQ multiplex PCR, and its TCRdb copy is limited to in-frame clones, with some not included. The table includes approximately 360,000 clones, roughly four fifths detected once. There are 15 residues in the CDR3. Germline loops: CDR1 SGHNT, CDR2 YYREEE (reference sequence). Deletions cut 3 bases from V and 0 bases from J, with 12 bases between. The participants were between about 18 and 90 years old and came from 24 US areas. Recovery meant two consecutive negative NP/OP PCR tests, professional clearance, or resolved symptoms. The sequence was obtained from a woman in her fifties or sixties who had recovered from COVID-19. The source material was PBMCs or T cells enriched from blood (not recorded which). V is TRBV5-4 and J is TRBJ1-2; TRBD1 is a possible D gene (5 bases). The CDR3 loop reads CASSSDPQANYGYTF. DNA for the CDR3: TGTGCCAGCAGCTCGGACCCACAGGCTAACTATGGCTACACCTTC.